This TCR beta chain originates from a study of T-cell reconstitution after alpha-beta-depleted transplantation in children. Study results and limitations: One year post-transplant, T-cell counts and diversity were largely derived from T cells produced anew. About two months after transplant, alpha-beta T cells reportedly came from several hundred expanded graft clones.

This clonotype has more than one count but fewer than ten. Its antigen remains unknown. The TCRbeta library was prepared with unique molecular identifiers. Using its own MiXCR run on the PCR reads, TCRdb lists one record per CDR3 protein. The sample has some 460,000 distinct CDR3 sequences, about a sixth seen once. The source of this sequence is a boy younger than two who had a stem cell transplant for Wiskott-Aldrich syndrome, so the T cells may come from the graft donor. The sequences come from PBMCs, mostly from graft donor cells, collected 360 days after TCRalphabeta/CD19-depleted stem cell transplant.

CDR3 DNA: TGTGCCAGCAGTTACTCCCCAAATGGAGATACGCAGTATTTT. Translated: CASSYSPNGDTQYF. The J gene is TRBJ2-3, the V gene TRBV6-5; unclear D gene. The CDR3 loop spans 14 amino acids. Germline loops: CDR1 MNHEY, CDR2 SVGAGI. V lost 0 bases and J lost 5, with 9 bases in between.